The clone carrying this TCR beta chain has just one count. This entry belongs to a study of blood T cell repertoires in COVID-19. In germline, CDR1 is LNHDA, CDR2 SQIVND (reference sequence). The V segment lost 3 bases and the J segment 7 bases; nucleotides outside the gene matches: 5. The CDR3 extends over 13 amino acids. Participants came from under 30 US areas, aged roughly 18 to 89 years. Recovered Cohort 3 donors showed two negative PCRs, clearance, or symptom resolution. In the original analysis: Researchers report that nucleated cell counts were estimated from reference gene primer amplification. The method was immunoSEQ multiplex PCR; TCRdb's version includes in-frame clones alone and lacks a portion of them. V and J calls and clone size come straight from that table; D and trimming were deduced from the DNA. Seen here are 140,000 to 150,000 clones, 85% observed once, and the top ten hold 6.2%.

Source material: PBMCs or T cells enriched from blood (not recorded which). The clonotype originates from a woman aged 40-49 years who had recovered from COVID-19. This rearrangement joins TRBV19 to TRBJ1-2; TRBD1 agrees at 7 bases. The CDR3 reads CASSMEGAGGYTF. The DNA of the CDR3 is TGTGCCAGTAGTATGGAGGGGGCAGGTGGCTACACCTTC.